The clone carrying this TCR beta chain was seen ten or more times. Its antigen is unknown. MiXCR, run by TCRdb on the RT-PCR reads, gives a single entry per CDR3 protein. The sample lists about 190,000 distinct CDR3 sequences, around 15% occurring once. The data were taken from a study of response to subunit inactivated influenza vaccine. Notes on the study in general: Few new T cells, the authors suggested, are recruited by each seasonal influenza vaccination.

Germline V CDR1 and CDR2: SGHTA, FQGNSA. There are 17 residues in the CDR3. V gave up 1 base and J gave up 0 bases; unmatched junction bases: 7. The source was CD8+ T cells sorted from PBMCs, collected 5 to 6 days after vaccination. The chain recombines TRBV7-2 with TRBJ2-3, with 7 nucleotides matching TRBD2. The origin of this receptor is a man aged 50 or older who received an inactivated influenza vaccine. CDR3 sequence (DNA): TGTGCCAGCAGCTTAGGTTGGGCTAGCGGAAGCACAGATACGCAGTATTTT. This sequence encodes CASSLGWASGSTDTQYF.